This T cell receptor (beta chain) stems from a study of T cell changes during pregnancy in multiple sclerosis (dated by TCRdb to between 2017 and 2020). Turning to the overall study: The study looked at changes in the T cell repertoire across pregnancy in women with multiple sclerosis.

About this clone: What this receptor recognizes is not known. No base quality values were provided; no much bigger clone lies one nucleotide off.

Libraries were prepared through the immunoSEQ multiplex PCR assay. Held by TCRdb, this immuneACCESS table contains in-frame sequences only and omits some clones. Under half of the omission traces to an unresolved V gene where checked; the cause of the rest is unknown. The sample contains 37,000 or so clones, approximately 91% of them found a single time. Of the sample, approximately 0.38% is held by the ten largest clones. V lost 4 bases and J lost 6 bases, and the count of bases not matched to a germline gene is 6. The CDR3 spans 13 residues, from the cysteine through the phenylalanine. Just the 39-base CDR3 DNA is kept, in frame starting at base 1. CDR1 SQVTM and CDR2 ANQGSEA are derived from the germline V gene.

The material sequenced was CD4+ T cells from peripheral blood mononuclear cells, taken in the second trimester of pregnancy. This clonotype originated in a female donor with multiple sclerosis, enrolled in a pregnancy study. The chain is encoded by TRBV29-1 joined to TRBJ1-5, with 7 bases matching TRBD1. DNA sequence: TGCAGCGTTGGACAGGGAGGAGGTCAGCCCCAGCATTTT. Translated, it gives CSVGQGGGQPQHF.